The next 15 T cell receptor beta chains were all read from a single sample in a study of blood T cell repertoires in COVID-19. Clones were read by immunoSEQ multiplex PCR, and TCRdb kept only the in-frame ones, dropping some. The table has about 49,000 clones, about 88% seen once; the top ten hold 5%. Sequencing used peripheral blood. The receptors stem from a man in his forties with active COVID-19.

This chain connects TRBV29-1 to TRBJ2-5; possibly TRBD2 for D (5 bases). This CDR3 has 12 residues. The V end lost 7 bases, the J end lost 5 bases, and 14 bases lay between the germline ends. Germline V gene sequence: CDR1 SQVTM, CDR2 ANQGSEA. The CDR3 loop is CSADEGGETQYF. The CDR3 nucleotides are TGCAGCGCGGACGAGGGCGGGGAGACCCAGTACTTC.

The chain combines TRBV27 with TRBJ2-7, with 7 bases identical to TRBD1. V lost 4 bases, J lost 7 bases, and 13 bases stayed unmatched. The length of the CDR3 is 15 residues. Germline loops: CDR1 MNHEY, CDR2 SMNVEV (reference sequence). The CDR3 DNA sequence: TGTGCCAGCAGTTCGCCGGGACAGACACCCCTAGAGCAGTACTTC. Its protein is CASSSPGQTPLEQYF.

V usage is TRBV5-1 and J usage is TRBJ2-7, with D maybe TRBD2 (5 bases). This CDR3 spans 15 amino acids. Germline V gene data show CDR1 as SGHRS and CDR2 as YFSETQ. Trimming stripped 0 bases from V and 3 bases from J, with 13 bases between. This chain's CDR3 is CASSLEYSGLYEQYF. The CDR3 DNA follows: TGCGCCAGCAGCTTGGAATACAGCGGTCTCTACGAGCAGTACTTC.

This chain links TRBV3-1 (or the pseudogene TRBV3-2) with TRBJ2-7; D possibly corresponds to TRBD2 (5 bases). The CDR3 has 13 residues. Germline assignment: CDR1 LGHDT and CDR2 YNNKEL (reference sequence). Deletions cut 10 bases from V and 0 bases from J, with 13 bases between. The CDR3 spells CATSSDHSYEQYF. The DNA for the CDR3 is TGTGCCACGAGTAGCGATCACTCCTACGAGCAGTACTTC.

The V and J genes are TRBV9 and TRBJ2-3; 10 bases match TRBD2. This CDR3 region has 17 residues. The germline CDR1 and CDR2 sequences are SGDLS and YYNGEE. V dropped 0 bases and J dropped 10; count of bases not matched to a gene: 14. CDR3 DNA sequence: TGTGCCAGCAGCGTAGACCTTCGGACTAGCGGCCCCGGGGCGCAGTATTTT. It encodes CASSVDLRTSGPGAQYF.

This rearrangement joins TRBV29-1 to TRBJ2-7; D unclear. V was shortened by 6 bases and J by 0 bases, with 15 bases between the two germline ends. Germline V gene lookup returns CDR1 SQVTM and CDR2 ANQGSEA. CDR3 length: 14 amino acids. In nucleotides, the CDR3 is TGCAGCGTCCGGCCTCAGTGGAGCTCCTACGAGCAGTACTTC. This gives the protein CSVRPQWSSYEQYF.

This clone has just a few counts. The chain couples TRBV14 to TRBJ2-3; D unresolved. The CDR3 spans 14 residues. The germline V gene encodes CDR1 SGHDN and CDR2 FVKESK. Deletions cut 0 bases from V and 2 bases from J, with 6 bases between. The CDR3 is CASSQEFYTDTQYF. The CDR3 DNA sequence: TGTGCCAGCAGCCAAGAATTTTACACAGATACGCAGTATTTT. The full variable domain, its missing parts supplied by reference TRBV14 and TRBJ2-3, is EAGVTQFPSHSVIEKGQTVTLRCDPISGHDNLYWYRRVMGKEIKFLLHFVKESKQDESGMPNNRFLAERTGGTYSTLKVQPAELEDSGVYFCASSQEFYTDTQYFGPGTRLTVL.

This chain uses TRBV30 with TRBJ1-1; TRBD1 agrees at 10 bases. The CDR3 is 13 residues long. After removal of 3 bases from V and 9 bases from J, the junction contained 7 bases not matched to a gene. Germline V gene sequence: CDR1 GTSNPN, CDR2 SVGIG (reference sequence). The CDR3 nucleotides read TGTGCCTGGAGCCCGACAGGGGGCTCCAAAGCTTTCTTT. This sequence encodes CAWSPTGGSKAFF.

The rearrangement links TRBV19 to TRBJ1-1; 10 nucleotides align to TRBD1. This CDR3 is built from 15 residues. Germline V gives CDR1 LNHDA, CDR2 SQIVND (reference sequence). V lost 6 bases, J lost 2 bases, and 6 bases stayed unmatched. The DNA of the CDR3 is TGTGCCAGTAGGAGGACAGGGGGTTCTAACACTGAAGCTTTCTTT. Residues: CASRRTGGSNTEAFF.

The chain carries TRBV19 and TRBJ1-2; 8 bases line up with TRBD1. Germline CDR1 is LNHDA and CDR2 is SQIVND (reference sequence). V shed 1 base, J shed 4 bases, and the junction held 5 bases outside the gene matches. This CDR3 is 15 amino acids long. CDR3 amino acids: CASSIAATGGYGYTF. The CDR3 bases are TGTGCCAGTAGTATAGCAGCCACAGGGGGCTATGGCTACACCTTC.

V gene TRBV7-2 combines with J gene TRBJ1-1, with D possibly being TRBD1 (6 bases). The CDR3 is 13 amino acids. With 7 bases removed from V and 1 base from J, the gap between germline ends came to 10 bases. Germline V gene data show CDR1 as SGHTA and CDR2 as FQGNSA. CDR3 amino acids: CASTQGRNTEAFF. As DNA, the CDR3 is TGTGCCAGCACTCAGGGGAGGAACACTGAAGCTTTCTTT.

The V and J genes are TRBV5-8 and TRBJ2-3; 13 positions agree with TRBD2. This CDR3 is 15 amino acids long. Germline-derived CDR1 and CDR2 are SGHTS and YDEGEE. Unmatched junction bases numbered 1, after V lost 3 bases and J lost 3 bases. CDR3 in DNA: TGTGCCAGCAGCTCGGGACTAGCGGGAACAGATACGCAGTATTTT. It is translated as CASSSGLAGTDTQYF.

The chain is built from TRBV6-6 and TRBJ2-1, with a tentative D call TRBD1 (6 bases). This CDR3 has 15 residues. Germline CDR1 and CDR2: MNHNY and SVGAGI (reference sequence). Between the trimmed V and J ends, which lost 0 bases and 1 base, there was a span of 7 bases. The CDR3 DNA follows: TGTGCCAGCAGTTACTCAGGGACATCCTACAATGAGCAGTTCTTC. It yields the protein CASSYSGTSYNEQFF.

The rearrangement joins TRBV13 to TRBJ2-5; TRBD1 matches 8 bases. The germline V gene encodes CDR1 PRHDT and CDR2 FYEKMQ (reference sequence). This CDR3 region has 17 residues. J gave up 0 bases and V 4 bases, and 10 bases lay outside the gene matches. DNA of the CDR3: TGTGCCAGCAGCTCGCCGGGGACAGGAGATTACCAAGAGACCCAGTACTTC. This encodes CASSSPGTGDYQETQYF.

The chain joins TRBV7-9 to TRBJ1-1; 7 nucleotides agree with TRBD1. V shed 1 base and J 1 base; nucleotides not matched to a gene: 3. There are 15 residues in the CDR3. Germline V gives CDR1 SEHNR, CDR2 FQNEAQ (reference sequence). The CDR3 here is CASSLETGKNTEAFF. CDR3 DNA: TGTGCCAGCAGCTTAGAGACAGGGAAGAACACTGAAGCTTTCTTT.